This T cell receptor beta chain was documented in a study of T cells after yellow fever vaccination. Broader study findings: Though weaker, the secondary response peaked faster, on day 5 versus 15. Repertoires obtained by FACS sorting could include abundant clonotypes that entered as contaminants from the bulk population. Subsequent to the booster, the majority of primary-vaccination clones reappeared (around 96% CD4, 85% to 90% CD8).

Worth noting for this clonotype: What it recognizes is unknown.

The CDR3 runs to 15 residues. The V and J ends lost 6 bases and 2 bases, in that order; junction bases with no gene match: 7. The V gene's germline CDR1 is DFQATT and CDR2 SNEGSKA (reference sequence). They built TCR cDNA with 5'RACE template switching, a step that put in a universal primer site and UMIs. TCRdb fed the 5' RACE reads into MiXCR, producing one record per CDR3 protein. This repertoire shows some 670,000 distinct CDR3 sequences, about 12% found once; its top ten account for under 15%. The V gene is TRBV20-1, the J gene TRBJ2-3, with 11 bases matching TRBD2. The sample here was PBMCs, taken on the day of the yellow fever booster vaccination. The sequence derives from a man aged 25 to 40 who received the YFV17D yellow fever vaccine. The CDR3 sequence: CSALGGLAVTDTQYF. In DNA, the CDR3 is TGCAGTGCCCTGGGGGGACTAGCGGTCACAGATACGCAGTATTTT.